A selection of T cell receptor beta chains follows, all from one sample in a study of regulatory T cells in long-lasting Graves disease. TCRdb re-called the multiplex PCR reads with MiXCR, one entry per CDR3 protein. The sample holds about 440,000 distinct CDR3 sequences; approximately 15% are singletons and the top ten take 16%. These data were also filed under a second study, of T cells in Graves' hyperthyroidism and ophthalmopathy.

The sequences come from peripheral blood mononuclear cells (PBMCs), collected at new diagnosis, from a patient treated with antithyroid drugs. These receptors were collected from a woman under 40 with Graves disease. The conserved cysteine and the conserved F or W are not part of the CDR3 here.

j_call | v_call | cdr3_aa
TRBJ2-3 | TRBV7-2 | ASSFSYTDTQY
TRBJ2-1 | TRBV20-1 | SIDQEDYNEQF
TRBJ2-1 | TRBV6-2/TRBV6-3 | ASSTSGIYNEQF
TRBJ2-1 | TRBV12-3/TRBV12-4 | ASSLVIGSYNEQF
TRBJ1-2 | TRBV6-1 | ASSPNRPQKFGYT
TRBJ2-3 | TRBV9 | ASSVSAGLGTDTQY
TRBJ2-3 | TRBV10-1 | ASSDTPNTQY
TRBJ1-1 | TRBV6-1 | ASATGRGTEAF
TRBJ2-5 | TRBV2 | ASRAGGQETQY
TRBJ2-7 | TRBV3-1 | ASSLVPGTFGEQY
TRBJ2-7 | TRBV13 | ASSSSGRSYEQY
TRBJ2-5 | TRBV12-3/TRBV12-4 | ASSFRLLPGLAGVRETQY
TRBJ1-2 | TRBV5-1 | ASSLQGLYGYT
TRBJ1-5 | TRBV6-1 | ASSRQGVQPQH
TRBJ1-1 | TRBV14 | ASSQSSTNTAEAF
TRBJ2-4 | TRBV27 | ASSLVAGLAGGAKNIQY
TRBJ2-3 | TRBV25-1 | ASSQLVTDTQY
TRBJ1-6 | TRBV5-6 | ASSLRGSSGSPLH
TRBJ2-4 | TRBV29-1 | SVQPQGALDIQY
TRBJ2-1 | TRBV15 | ATSRDELGERYNEQF
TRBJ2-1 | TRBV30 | AWMYMRTSGRASSYNEQF
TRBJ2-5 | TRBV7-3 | ASSHGLAGETQY